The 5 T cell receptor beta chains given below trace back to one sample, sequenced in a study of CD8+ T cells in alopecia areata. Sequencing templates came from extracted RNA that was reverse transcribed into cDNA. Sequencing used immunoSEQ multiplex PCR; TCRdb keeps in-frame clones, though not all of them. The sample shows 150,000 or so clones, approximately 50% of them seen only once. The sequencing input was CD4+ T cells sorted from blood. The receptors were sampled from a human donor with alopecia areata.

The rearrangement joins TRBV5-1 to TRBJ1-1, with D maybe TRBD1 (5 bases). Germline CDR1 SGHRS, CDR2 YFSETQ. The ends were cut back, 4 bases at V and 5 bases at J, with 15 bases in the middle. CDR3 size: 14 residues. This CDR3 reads CASSQAGGRTEAFF. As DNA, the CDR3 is TGCGCCAGCAGCCAAGCCGGGGGGAGGACTGAAGCTTTCTTT. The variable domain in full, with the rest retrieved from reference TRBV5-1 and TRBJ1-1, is KAGVTQTPRYLIKTRGQQVTLSCSPISGHRSVSWYQQTPGQGLQFLFEYFSETQRNKGNFPGRFSGRQFSNSRSEMNVSTLELGDSALYLCASSQAGGRTEAFFGQGTRLTVV.

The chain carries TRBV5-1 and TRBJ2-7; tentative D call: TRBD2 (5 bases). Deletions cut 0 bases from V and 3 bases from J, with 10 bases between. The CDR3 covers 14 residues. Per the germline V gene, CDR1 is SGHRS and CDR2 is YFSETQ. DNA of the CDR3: TGCGCCAGCAGCTTGGCCACTAGAAGCTACGAGCAGTACTTC. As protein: CASSLATRSYEQYF.

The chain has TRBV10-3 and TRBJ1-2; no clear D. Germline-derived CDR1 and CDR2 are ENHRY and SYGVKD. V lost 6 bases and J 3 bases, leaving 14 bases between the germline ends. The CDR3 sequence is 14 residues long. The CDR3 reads CAISSQDWDYGYTF. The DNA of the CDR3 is TGTGCCATCAGCTCCCAAGACTGGGACTATGGCTACACCTTC.

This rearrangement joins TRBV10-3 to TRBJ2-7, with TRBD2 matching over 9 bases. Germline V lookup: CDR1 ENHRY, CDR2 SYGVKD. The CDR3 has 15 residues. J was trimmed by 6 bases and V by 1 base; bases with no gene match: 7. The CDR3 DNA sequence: TGTGCCATCAGTGAGTTAGCGGGAGAACTTGGCGAGCAGTACTTC. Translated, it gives CAISELAGELGEQYF.

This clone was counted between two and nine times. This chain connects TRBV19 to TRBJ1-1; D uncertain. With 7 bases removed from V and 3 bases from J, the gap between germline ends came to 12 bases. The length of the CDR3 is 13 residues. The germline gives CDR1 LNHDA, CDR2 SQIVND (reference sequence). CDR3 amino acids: CASNRVQDTEAFF. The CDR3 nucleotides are TGTGCCAGTAATCGGGTGCAGGACACTGAAGCTTTCTTT.